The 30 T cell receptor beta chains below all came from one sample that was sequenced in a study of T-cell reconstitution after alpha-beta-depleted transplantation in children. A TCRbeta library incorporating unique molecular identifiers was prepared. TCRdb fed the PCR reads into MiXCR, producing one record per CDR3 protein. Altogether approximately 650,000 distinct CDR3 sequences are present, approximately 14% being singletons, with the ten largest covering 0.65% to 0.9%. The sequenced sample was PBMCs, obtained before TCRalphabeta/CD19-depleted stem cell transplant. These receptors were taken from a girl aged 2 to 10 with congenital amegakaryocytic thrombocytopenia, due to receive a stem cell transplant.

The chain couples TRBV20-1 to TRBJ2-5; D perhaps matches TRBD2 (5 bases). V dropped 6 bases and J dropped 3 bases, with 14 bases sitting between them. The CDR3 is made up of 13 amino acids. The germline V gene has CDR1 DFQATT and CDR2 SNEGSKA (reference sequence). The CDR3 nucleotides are TGCAGTGCCCGACGTTCCGGGAAAGAGACCCAGTACTTC. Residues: CSARRSGKETQYF.

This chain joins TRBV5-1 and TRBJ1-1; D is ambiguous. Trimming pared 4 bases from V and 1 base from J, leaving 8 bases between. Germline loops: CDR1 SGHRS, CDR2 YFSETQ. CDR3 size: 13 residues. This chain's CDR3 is CASSRGRNTEAFF. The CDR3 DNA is TGCGCCAGCAGCCGAGGCAGGAACACTGAAGCTTTCTTT.

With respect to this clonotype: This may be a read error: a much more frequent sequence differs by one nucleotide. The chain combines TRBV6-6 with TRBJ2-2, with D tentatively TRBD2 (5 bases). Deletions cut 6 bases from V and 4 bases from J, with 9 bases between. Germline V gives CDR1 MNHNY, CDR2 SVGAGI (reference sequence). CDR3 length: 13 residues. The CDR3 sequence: CASRERVTGELFF. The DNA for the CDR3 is TGTGCCAGCAGGGAGAGGGTCACCGGGGAGCTGTTTTTT.

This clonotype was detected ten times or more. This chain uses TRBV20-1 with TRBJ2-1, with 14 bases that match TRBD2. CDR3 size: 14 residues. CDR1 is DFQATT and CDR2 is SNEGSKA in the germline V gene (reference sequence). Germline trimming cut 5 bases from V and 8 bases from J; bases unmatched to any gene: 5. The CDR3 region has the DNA TGCAGTGCTGGGACTAGCGGGAGAGGCTATGAGCAGTTCTTC. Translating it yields CSAGTSGRGYEQFF.

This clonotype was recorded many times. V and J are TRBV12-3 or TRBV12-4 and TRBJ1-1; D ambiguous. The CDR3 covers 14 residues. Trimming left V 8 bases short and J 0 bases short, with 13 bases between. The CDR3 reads CASSLLSMNTEAFF. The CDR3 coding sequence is TGTGCCAGCTCCCTTTTGAGCATGAACACTGAAGCTTTCTTT.

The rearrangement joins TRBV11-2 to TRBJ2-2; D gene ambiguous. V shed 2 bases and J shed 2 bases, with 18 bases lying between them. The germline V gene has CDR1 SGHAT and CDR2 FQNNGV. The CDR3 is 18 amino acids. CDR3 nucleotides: TGTGCCAGCAGCTTATCCCCTCTAGTTATGGAAAACACCGGGGAGCTGTTTTTT. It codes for CASSLSPLVMENTGELFF.

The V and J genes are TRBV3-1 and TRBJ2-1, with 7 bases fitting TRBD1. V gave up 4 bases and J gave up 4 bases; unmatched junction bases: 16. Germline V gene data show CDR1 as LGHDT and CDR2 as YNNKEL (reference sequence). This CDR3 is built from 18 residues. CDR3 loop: CASSLTYRGGLRYNEQFF. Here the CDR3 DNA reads TGTGCCAGCAGCCTAACCTACAGGGGCGGGTTGAGGTACAATGAGCAGTTCTTC.

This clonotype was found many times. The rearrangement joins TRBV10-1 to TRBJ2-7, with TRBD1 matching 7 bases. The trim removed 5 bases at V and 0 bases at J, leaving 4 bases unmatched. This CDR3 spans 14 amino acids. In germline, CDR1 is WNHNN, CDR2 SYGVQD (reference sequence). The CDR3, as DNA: TGCGCCAGCAGTCGGGACAGCAGCTCCTACGAGCAGTACTTC. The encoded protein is CASSRDSSSYEQYF.

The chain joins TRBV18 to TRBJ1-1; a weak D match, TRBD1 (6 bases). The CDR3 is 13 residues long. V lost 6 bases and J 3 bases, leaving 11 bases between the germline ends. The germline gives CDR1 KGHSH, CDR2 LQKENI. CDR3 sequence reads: CASSGRGDTEAFF. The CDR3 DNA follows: TGTGCCAGCTCTGGTAGGGGGGACACTGAAGCTTTCTTT.

CDR3 protein: CASTGGLDTQYF. CDR3 bases: TGTGCCAGCACAGGGGGTTTGGATACGCAGTATTTT. The J gene is TRBJ2-3, the V gene TRBV7-9; 7 bases fit TRBD1. After removal of 7 bases from V and 6 bases from J, the junction contained 4 bases not matched to a gene. In germline, CDR1 is SEHNR, CDR2 FQNEAQ (reference sequence). This CDR3 comprises 12 residues.

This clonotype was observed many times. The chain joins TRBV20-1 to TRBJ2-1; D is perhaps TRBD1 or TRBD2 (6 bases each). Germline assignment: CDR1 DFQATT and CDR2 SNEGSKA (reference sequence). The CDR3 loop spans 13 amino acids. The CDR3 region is CSALGSGASEQFF. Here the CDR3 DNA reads TGCAGCGCTTTGGGATCGGGGGCCAGTGAGCAGTTCTTC.

DNA of the CDR3: TGTGCCACCAGCAGAGATCCCGCGCGGGCTTCAGATACGCAGTATTTT. Encoded protein: CATSRDPARASDTQYF. The V gene is TRBV15, the J gene TRBJ2-3; a possible D gene is TRBD2 (5 bases). Trimming shortened V by 0 bases and J by 4 bases, and 14 bases separated the two germline ends. Germline CDR1 reads LNHNV; CDR2 reads YYDKDF (reference sequence). This CDR3 has 16 amino acids. The full variable domain, in which reference TRBV15 and TRBJ2-3 provide the parts outside the CDR3, is DAMVIQNPRYQVTQFGKPVTLSCSQTLNHNVMYWYQQKSSQAPKLLFHYYDKDFNNEADTPDNFQSRRPNTSFCFLDIRSPGLGDTAMYLCATSRDPARASDTQYFGPGTRLTVL.

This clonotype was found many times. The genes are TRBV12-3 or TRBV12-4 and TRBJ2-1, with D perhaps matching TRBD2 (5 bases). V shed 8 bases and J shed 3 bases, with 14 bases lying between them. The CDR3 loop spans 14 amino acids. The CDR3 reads CASEGGTYYNEQFF. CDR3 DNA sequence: TGTGCCAGCGAGGGCGGCACTTACTACAATGAGCAGTTCTTC.

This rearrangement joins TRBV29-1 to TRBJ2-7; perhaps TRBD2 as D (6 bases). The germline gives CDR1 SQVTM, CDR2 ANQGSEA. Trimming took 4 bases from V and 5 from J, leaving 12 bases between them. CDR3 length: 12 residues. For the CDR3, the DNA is TGCAGCGTTGCGGGAGAGTACCACGAGCAGTACTTC. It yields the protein CSVAGEYHEQYF.

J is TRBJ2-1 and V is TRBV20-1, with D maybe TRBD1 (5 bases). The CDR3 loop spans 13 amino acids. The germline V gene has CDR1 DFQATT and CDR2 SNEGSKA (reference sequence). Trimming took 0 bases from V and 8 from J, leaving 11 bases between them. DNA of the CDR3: TGCAGTGCTAGAGATTGGACGACAGATGAGCAGTTCTTC. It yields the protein CSARDWTTDEQFF.

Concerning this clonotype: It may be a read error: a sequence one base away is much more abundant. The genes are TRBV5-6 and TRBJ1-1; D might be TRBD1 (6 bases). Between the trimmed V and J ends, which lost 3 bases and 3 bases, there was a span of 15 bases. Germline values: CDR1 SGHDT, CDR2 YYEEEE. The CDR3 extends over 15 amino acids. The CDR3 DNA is TGTGCCAGCAGCTCCATAGGGGGAGCGGACACTGAAGCTTTCTTT. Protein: CASSSIGGADTEAFF. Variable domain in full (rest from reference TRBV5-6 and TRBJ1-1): DAGVTQSPTHLIKTRGQQVTLRCSPKSGHDTVSWYQQALGQGPQFIFQYYEEEERQRGNFPDRFSGHQFPNYSSELNVNALLLGDSALYLCASSSIGGADTEAFFGQGTRLTVV.

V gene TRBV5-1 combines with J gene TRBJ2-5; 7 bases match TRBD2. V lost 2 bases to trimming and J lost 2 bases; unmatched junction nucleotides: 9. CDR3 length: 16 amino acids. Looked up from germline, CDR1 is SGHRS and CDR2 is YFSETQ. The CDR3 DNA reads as TGCGCCAGCAGCTTTTTGCGGGAGCTGGGGCAAGAGACCCAGTACTTC. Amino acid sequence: CASSFLRELGQETQYF.

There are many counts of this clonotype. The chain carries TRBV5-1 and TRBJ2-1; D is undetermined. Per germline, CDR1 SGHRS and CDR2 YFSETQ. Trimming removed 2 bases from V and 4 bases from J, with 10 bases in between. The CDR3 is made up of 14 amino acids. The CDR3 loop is CASSFDGPYNEQFF. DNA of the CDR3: TGCGCCAGCAGCTTCGATGGGCCTTACAATGAGCAGTTCTTC.

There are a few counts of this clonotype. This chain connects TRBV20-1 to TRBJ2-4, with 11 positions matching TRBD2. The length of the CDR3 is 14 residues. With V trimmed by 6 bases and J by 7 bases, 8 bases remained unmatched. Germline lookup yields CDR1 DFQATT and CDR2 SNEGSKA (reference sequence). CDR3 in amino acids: CSAHLTSGSNIQYF. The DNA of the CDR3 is TGCAGTGCGCACCTTACTAGCGGGAGCAACATTCAGTACTTC.

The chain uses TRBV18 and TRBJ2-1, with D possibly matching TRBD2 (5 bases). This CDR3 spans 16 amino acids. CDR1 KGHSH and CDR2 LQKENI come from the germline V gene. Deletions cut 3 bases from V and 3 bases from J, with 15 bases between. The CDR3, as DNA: TGTGCCAGCTCACCTATCGAGGGTATCGGCTACAATGAGCAGTTCTTC. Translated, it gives CASSPIEGIGYNEQFF.

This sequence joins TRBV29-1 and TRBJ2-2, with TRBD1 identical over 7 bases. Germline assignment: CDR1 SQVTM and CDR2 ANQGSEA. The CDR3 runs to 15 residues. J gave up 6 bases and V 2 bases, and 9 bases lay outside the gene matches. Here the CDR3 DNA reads TGCAGCGTTGAAAGGGGGACAGTCGGGGCCGGGGAGCTGTTTTTT. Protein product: CSVERGTVGAGELFF.

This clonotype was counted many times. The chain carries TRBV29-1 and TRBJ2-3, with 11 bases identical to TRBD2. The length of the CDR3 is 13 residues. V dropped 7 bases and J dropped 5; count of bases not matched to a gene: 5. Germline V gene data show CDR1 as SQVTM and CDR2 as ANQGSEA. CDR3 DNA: TGCAGCGCTCCACTAGCGGGAGTAGATACGCAGTATTTT. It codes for CSAPLAGVDTQYF.

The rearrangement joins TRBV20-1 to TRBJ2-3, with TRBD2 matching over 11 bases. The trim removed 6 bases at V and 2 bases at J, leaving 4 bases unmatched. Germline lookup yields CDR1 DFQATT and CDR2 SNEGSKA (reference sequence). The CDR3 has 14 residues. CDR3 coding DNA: TGCAGTGCAAGACTAGCGGGGCTCACAGATACGCAGTATTTT. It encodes CSARLAGLTDTQYF.

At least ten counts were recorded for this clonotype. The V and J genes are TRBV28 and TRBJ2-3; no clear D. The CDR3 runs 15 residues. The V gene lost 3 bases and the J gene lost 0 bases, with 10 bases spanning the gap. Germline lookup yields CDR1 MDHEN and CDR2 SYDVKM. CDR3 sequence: CASSFGSVSTDTQYF. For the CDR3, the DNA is TGTGCCAGCAGTTTTGGATCGGTTAGCACAGATACGCAGTATTTT.

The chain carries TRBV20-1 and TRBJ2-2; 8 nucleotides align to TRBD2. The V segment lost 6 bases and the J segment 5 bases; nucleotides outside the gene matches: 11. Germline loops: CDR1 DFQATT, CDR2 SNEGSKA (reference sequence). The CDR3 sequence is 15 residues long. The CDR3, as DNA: TGCAGTGCGGACCCCGGGACTAGTGTGACCGGGGAGCTGTTTTTT. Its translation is CSADPGTSVTGELFF.

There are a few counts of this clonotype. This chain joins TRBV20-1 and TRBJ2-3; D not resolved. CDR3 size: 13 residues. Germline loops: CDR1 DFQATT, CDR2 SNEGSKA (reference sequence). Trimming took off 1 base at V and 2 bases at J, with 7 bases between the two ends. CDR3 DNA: TGCAGTGCTAGAGTAGTACCCACAGATACGCAGTATTTT. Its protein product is CSARVVPTDTQYF.

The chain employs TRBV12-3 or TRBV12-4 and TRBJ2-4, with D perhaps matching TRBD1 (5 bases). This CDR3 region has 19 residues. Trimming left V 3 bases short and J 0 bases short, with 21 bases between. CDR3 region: CASSFQSWGSLGAKNIQYF. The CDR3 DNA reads TGTGCCAGCAGTTTTCAATCCTGGGGCAGCCTCGGAGCCAAAAACATTCAGTACTTC.

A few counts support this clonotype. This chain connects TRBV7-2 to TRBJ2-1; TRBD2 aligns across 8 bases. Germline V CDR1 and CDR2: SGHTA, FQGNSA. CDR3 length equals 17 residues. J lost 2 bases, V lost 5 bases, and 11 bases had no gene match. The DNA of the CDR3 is TGTGCCAGCAGCCTGACCTTGAGCGGGAGTGCCTACAATGAGCAGTTCTTC. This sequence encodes CASSLTLSGSAYNEQFF.

CDR3 protein: CASSLNRRGTDTQYF. Here the CDR3 DNA reads TGTGCCAGCAGTTTAAATCGGCGGGGCACAGATACGCAGTATTTT. The rearrangement joins TRBV12-3 or TRBV12-4 to TRBJ2-3; D possibly corresponds to TRBD2 (5 bases). The V gene lost 2 bases and the J gene lost 1 base, with 10 bases spanning the gap. The CDR3 loop spans 15 amino acids.

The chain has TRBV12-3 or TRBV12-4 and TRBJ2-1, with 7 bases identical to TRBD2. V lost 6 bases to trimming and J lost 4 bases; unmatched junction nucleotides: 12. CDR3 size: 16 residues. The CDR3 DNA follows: TGTGCCAGCAGATTGAAGACTAGCCGGGGGTACAATGAGCAGTTCTTC. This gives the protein CASRLKTSRGYNEQFF.